This T cell receptor beta chain was sequenced during a study of regulatory T cells in long-lasting Graves disease (dated by TCRdb to 2020 to 2023). Regarding the study in general: Persistent Graves' disease was defined as antithyroid drug treatment for over 5 years with persistently positive TSH receptor autoantibodies. Peripheral blood TCR sequencing and RNA sequencing compared persistent Graves' disease patients with newly diagnosed Graves' disease patients. The study was conducted in China and was registered as a clinical trial. A total of roughly 35 samples underwent TCR sequencing: about 13 from persistent and roughly 20 from newly diagnosed Graves' disease patients. Antithyroid drugs had been taken for approximately 10 years on average by persistent Graves' disease patients in the clinical cohort. The full study reports these points: Because the primary lesion, thyroid tissue, could not be accessed, the study looked at peripheral blood alone. The authors acknowledged the small sample size as a limitation that may reduce accuracy. Persistent patients shared more public clonotypes among themselves (around 3,000) than newly diagnosed patients did (about 970). Persistent disease showed preferential use of TRBV28, TRBJ1-2 and TRBJ2-5, whereas newly diagnosed disease favored TRBV20-1 and TRBJ2-1. Sequencing and analysis were limited to the TCR beta chain. Persistent Graves' disease patients showed lower TCR Shannon entropy and fewer highly expanded clones than newly diagnosed patients, suggesting clonal expansion.

Library preparation used multiplex PCR. Sequencing was carried out with an Illumina HiSeq 4000. CDR3 regions were amplified by Arm-PCR with iRepertoire HTBI primers to construct TCR beta libraries. Before sequencing, the PCR products underwent gel purification. Turning to the authors' computational methods: Across samples, approximately 68 TRBV and approximately 15 TRBJ segments were identified and used for gene usage analysis of CDR3 amino acid clonotypes. Filtered high-quality paired reads were merged into contigs using COPE and FqMerger. Contigs were aligned with BLAST to IMGT TRBV, TRBD and TRBJ reference genes, and CDR3 was defined per IMGT. Any clonotype with a frequency above 0.1% was classified as a highly expanded clone. Shannon entropy was used to measure repertoire diversity, and the Gini coefficient was used to measure V-J evenness. Public clonotypes were defined as clonotypes shared by more than one individual. TCRdb reran the public reads through fastp at Q25 and MiXCR, keeping productive beta chains. Rows are unified per CDR3 protein, each entry keeping the most common DNA and genes. TCRdb's processing, not the authors' own work, is the source of the V and J calls. The sample records approximately 690,000 distinct CDR3 sequences, about 30% of which are singletons. The top ten clonotypes cover 40% to 55% of the sample.

In light of the paper, this sample's time point label describes: persistent/refractory GD, antithyroid drugs over 5 years with positive TRAb. For both TCR sequencing and RNA sequencing, RNA was extracted from PBMCs using TRIzol. Graves' disease was diagnosed according to American Thyroid Association guidelines. The patients came from an endocrinology department in Xi'an, China. Each patient gave 7.5 to 10 milliliters of peripheral blood, collected in an EDTA anticoagulant tube. PBMCs were isolated by Ficoll Paque Plus density gradient separation without further T cell sorting. An Agilent 2100 Bioanalyzer and agarose gel were used to assess RNA quality, and a NanoDrop 2000 was used to measure RNA concentration. Including the terminal cysteine and phenylalanine, the CDR3 comprises 16 residues. Only CDR3 DNA remains: 48 bases, in frame from the first base. The germline V gene provides CDR1 MGHRA and CDR2 YSYEKL. Trimming leaves V shorter by 4 bases and J shorter by 7 bases, with the junction holding 9 bases beyond the gene matches.

Notes on this clonotype: This clone's antigen is unknown. Base qualities are not provided; no much larger clone lies one nucleotide away.

This receptor was identified in a female donor with Graves disease. This chain joins TRBV4-1 to TRBJ1-6; TRBD1 agrees with 8 junctional bases. The sample was peripheral blood mononuclear cells (PBMCs), taken when the disease was refractory, from a patient treated with antithyroid drugs. Read as DNA, the sequence is TGCGCCAGCAGCCCGCACTGGACAGGGAACAATTCACCCCTCCACTTT. Translated, this gives CASSPHWTGNNSPLHF.